Listed here are 31 T cell receptor beta chains from one sample, sequenced in a study of OX40 agonist ivuxolimab in advanced cancers. Assay used: immunoSEQ multiplex PCR; TCRdb lists only in-frame clones, some missing. The table includes some 86,000 clones, 75% to 95% detected once. The source was CD4+ or CD8+ T cells sorted from blood, collected in a trial of the OX40 agonist ivuxolimab. Receptor source: an adult with an advanced solid tumor such as melanoma, head and neck, liver or kidney cancer.

This chain connects TRBV25-1 to TRBJ2-1, with TRBD2 as a possible D gene (6 bases). CDR3 length: 14 amino acids. The V gene lost 5 bases and the J gene lost 4 bases, with 12 bases spanning the gap. CDR1 is MGHDK and CDR2 is SYGVNS in the germline V gene. The CDR3 region has the DNA TGTGCCAGCAGTCCCCAGGGAGGATACAATGAGCAGTTCTTC. This encodes CASSPQGGYNEQFF.

Worth noting for this clone: Germline is not matched at one junction end, which may reflect a read error. The chain's CDR3 is CASSLAGSPKEKLFF. The CDR3 bases are TGTGCCAGCAGCTTAGCCGGATCCCCTAAGGAAAAACTGTTTTTT. V usage is TRBV7-8 and J usage is TRBJ1-4; D gene unclear. Germline CDR1 reads SGHVS; CDR2 reads FQNEAQ. This CDR3 has 15 residues.

The chain recombines TRBV2 with TRBJ1-2; possible D gene TRBD1, 6 bases. The CDR3 loop spans 13 amino acids. CDR1 is SNHLY, CDR2 FYNNEI, per germline. V was cut by 3 bases and J by 7 bases, with 12 bases left in between. The CDR3 DNA reads as TGTGCCAGCAGTGAGGGGGCGTCTTTTGGCTACACCTTC. Its translation: CASSEGASFGYTF. Full variable domain (remainder filled in from reference TRBV2 and TRBJ1-2): EPEVTQTPSHQVTQMGQEVILRCVPISNHLYFYWYRQILGQKVEFLVSFYNNEISEKSEIFDDQFSVERPDGSNFTLKIRSTKLEDSAMYFCASSEGASFGYTFGSGTRLTVV.

The chain uses TRBV9 and TRBJ2-7, with D possibly matching TRBD2 (6 bases). Germline lookup yields CDR1 SGDLS and CDR2 YYNGEE. V lost 3 bases and J 4 bases, leaving 11 bases between the germline ends. The CDR3 loop spans 13 amino acids. This chain's CDR3 is CASSADGSYEQYF. CDR3 sequence (DNA): TGTGCCAGCAGCGCCGACGGGAGTTACGAGCAGTACTTC.

There are a few counts of this clone. The rearrangement uses TRBV19 and TRBJ1-2; D gene unclear. Germline V lookup: CDR1 LNHDA, CDR2 SQIVND (reference sequence). CDR3 length: 12 amino acids. Between the trimmed V and J ends, which lost 10 bases and 4 bases, there was a span of 13 bases. CDR3 bases: TGTGCCACGAGGGTTGAGGGCTATGGCTACACCTTC. It encodes CATRVEGYGYTF.

V usage is TRBV27 and J usage is TRBJ2-5, with 9 bases identical to TRBD2. This CDR3 is built from 17 residues. The germline gives CDR1 MNHEY, CDR2 SMNVEV (reference sequence). J was trimmed by 4 bases and V by 6 bases; bases with no gene match: 15. The CDR3 region is CASSRIVLAGITETQYF. CDR3 nucleotide sequence: TGTGCCAGCAGCCGAATCGTCCTAGCGGGAATAACAGAGACCCAGTACTTC.

The V gene is TRBV30, the J gene TRBJ2-2, with 12 nucleotides matching TRBD1. Germline V gene sequence: CDR1 GTSNPN, CDR2 SVGIG (reference sequence). V was pared by 2 bases and J by 6 bases, with 7 bases of the junction left unmatched. This CDR3 comprises 16 residues. CDR3 protein: CAWSLPGQGASGELFF. The CDR3, as DNA: TGTGCCTGGAGTCTACCGGGACAGGGGGCGTCCGGGGAGCTGTTTTTT.

The chain combines TRBV10-3 with TRBJ2-3; tentatively, D is TRBD2 (5 bases). The V end was cut by 4 bases, the J end by 3 bases, with 8 bases between. The CDR3 runs to 13 residues. CDR1 and CDR2 from the germline V gene are ENHRY and SYGVKD. The CDR3 loop reads CAISARATDTQYF. The CDR3 DNA sequence: TGTGCCATCAGTGCGAGGGCAACAGATACGCAGTATTTT.

J is TRBJ2-3 and V is TRBV5-1; 8 nucleotides agree with TRBD2. V lost 3 bases, J lost 4 bases, and 13 bases stayed unmatched. The CDR3 is 17 amino acids. Germline V CDR1 and CDR2: SGHRS, YFSETQ. The CDR3 loop reads CASSYGRGAGVADTQYF. For the CDR3, the DNA is TGCGCCAGCAGCTACGGACGGGGAGCGGGAGTCGCAGATACGCAGTATTTT.

CDR3 sequence (DNA): TGTGCCAGCAGTCAATTTAATAGCAATCAGCCCCAGCATTTT. Its translation: CASSQFNSNQPQHF. The rearrangement links TRBV2 to TRBJ1-5; D unresolved. V lost 5 bases and J 0 bases, leaving 8 bases between the germline ends. The germline CDR1 and CDR2 sequences are SNHLY and FYNNEI. CDR3 size: 14 residues.

This clone was counted once. The gene calls are TRBV10-1 and TRBJ2-7, with D unresolved. The V gene lost 0 bases and the J gene lost 5 bases, with 11 bases spanning the gap. This CDR3 has 14 amino acids. In germline, CDR1 is WNHNN, CDR2 SYGVQD (reference sequence). Here the CDR3 reads CASSESRPGHEQYF. CDR3 in DNA: TGCGCCAGCAGTGAGTCGCGACCAGGCCACGAGCAGTACTTC.

This rearrangement joins TRBV11-2 to TRBJ2-5; D unclear. The V and J ends lost 6 bases and 3 bases respectively, with 11 bases between them. The CDR3 loop spans 13 amino acids. In germline, CDR1 is SGHAT, CDR2 FQNNGV. CDR3 region: CASSVFDKETQYF. CDR3 in DNA: TGTGCCAGCAGTGTATTCGACAAAGAGACCCAGTACTTC.

J is TRBJ2-1 and V is TRBV12-5, with 7 bases fitting TRBD1. V lost 5 bases, J lost 6 bases, and 10 bases stayed unmatched. The CDR3 extends over 15 amino acids. Germline CDR1 LGHNT, CDR2 FRNRAP. CDR3 in amino acids: CASGGGQPGSNEQFF. The DNA of the CDR3 is TGTGCTAGTGGTGGGGGACAGCCAGGCTCCAATGAGCAGTTCTTC.

This chain uses TRBV11-2 with TRBJ2-1, with 10 bases identical to TRBD2. Germline trimming cut 3 bases from V and 9 bases from J; bases unmatched to any gene: 5. The CDR3 contains 14 residues. Germline CDR1 reads SGHAT; CDR2 reads FQNNGV. CDR3 residues: CASSFPGLAPEQFF. For the CDR3, the DNA is TGTGCCAGCAGCTTCCCGGGACTAGCGCCTGAGCAGTTCTTC. Variable domain in full (rest from reference TRBV11-2 and TRBJ2-1): EAGVAQSPRYKIIEKRQSVAFWCNPISGHATLYWYQQILGQGPKLLIQFQNNGVVDDSQLPKDRFSAERLKGVDSTLKIQPAKLEDSAVYLCASSFPGLAPEQFFGPGTRLTVL.

This chain connects TRBV30 to TRBJ2-7; D may be TRBD1 (5 bases). V lost 2 bases to trimming and J lost 7 bases, with 12 bases between them. Germline V gene sequence: CDR1 GTSNPN, CDR2 SVGIG (reference sequence). This CDR3 comprises 12 residues. The DNA for the CDR3 is TGTGCCTGGAGTTCGACAGTCGGAGAGCAGTACTTC. Amino acids: CAWSSTVGEQYF.

The chain recombines TRBV29-1 with TRBJ1-2; no reliable D call. In germline, CDR1 is SQVTM, CDR2 ANQGSEA. The V and J ends lost 6 bases and 4 bases respectively, with 15 bases between them. The CDR3 is 13 amino acids. In nucleotides, the CDR3 is TGCAGCGTCGGAACGGGAGTGGGCTATGGCTACACCTTC. It specifies CSVGTGVGYGYTF.

The chain recombines TRBV7-2 with TRBJ1-1; 9 bases agree with TRBD1. The CDR3 is 13 residues long. Germline V CDR1 and CDR2: SGHTA, FQGNSA. V was pared by 3 bases and J by 8 bases, with 4 bases of the junction left unmatched. CDR3: CASSFRGTGEAFF. CDR3 DNA sequence: TGTGCCAGCAGCTTCAGAGGGACAGGGGAAGCTTTCTTT.

This clone was counted once. This chain links TRBV6-5 with TRBJ1-1; D gene unclear. CDR1 and CDR2 from the germline V gene are MNHEY and SVGAGI. The CDR3 extends over 15 amino acids. Trimming removed 6 bases from V and 11 bases from J, with 25 bases in between. CDR3 coding DNA: TGTGCCAGCAGGGAGAGGACGGGCAAACAACGGGCGGCTTTCTTT. It specifies CASRERTGKQRAAFF.

The chain is built from TRBV10-3 and TRBJ1-4, with D possibly TRBD1 on 5 matching bases. The length of the CDR3 is 14 residues. In germline, CDR1 is ENHRY, CDR2 SYGVKD. The V end was cut by 4 bases, the J end by 7 bases, with 13 bases between. The CDR3 sequence is CAISVQAQGEKLFF. DNA of the CDR3: TGTGCCATCAGTGTCCAGGCCCAGGGTGAAAAACTGTTTTTT.

The V gene is TRBV4-1, the J gene TRBJ1-1, with D uncertain. The CDR3 spans 13 residues. V lost 0 bases to trimming and J lost 5 bases, with 7 bases between them. The germline V gene has CDR1 MGHRA and CDR2 YSYEKL. In DNA form, the CDR3 reads TGCGCCAGCAGCCAAGAGGGGTGGACTGAAGCTTTCTTT. It translates to CASSQEGWTEAFF.

The chain couples TRBV5-1 to TRBJ2-3, with D possibly matching TRBD2 (6 bases). The CDR3 is 16 residues long. Germline CDR1 is SGHRS and CDR2 is YFSETQ. Trimming removed 4 bases from V and 3 bases from J, with 18 bases in between. DNA of the CDR3: TGCGCCAGCAGCAATTGGGGGGAGGTTTATACAGATACGCAGTATTTT. Translated: CASSNWGEVYTDTQYF.

The chain is built from TRBV7-8 and TRBJ2-3; D might be TRBD2 (6 bases). The V end lost 1 base, the J end lost 4 bases, and 12 bases lay between the germline ends. Germline-derived CDR1 and CDR2 are SGHVS and FQNEAQ. The CDR3 contains 15 residues. This chain's CDR3 is CASSLGDGGADTQYF. The CDR3 DNA reads as TGTGCCAGCAGCTTAGGGGACGGCGGGGCAGATACGCAGTATTTT.

The chain joins TRBV28 to TRBJ2-7; D is possibly TRBD1 (6 bases). Trimming stripped 4 bases from V and 1 base from J, with 8 bases between. Germline V lookup: CDR1 MDHEN, CDR2 SYDVKM. This CDR3 has 13 amino acids. CDR3 protein: CASSSGQSYEQYF. CDR3 DNA sequence: TGTGCCAGCAGTTCCGGACAGTCCTACGAGCAGTACTTC.

V usage is TRBV5-4 and J usage is TRBJ2-7, with TRBD2 identical over 8 bases. This CDR3 is built from 14 residues. In germline, CDR1 is SGHNT, CDR2 YYREEE (reference sequence). Trimming removed 2 bases from V and 3 bases from J; junction bases left unmatched: 4. The CDR3 DNA sequence: TGTGCCAGCAGCTTAACCGGGAGGGTCTACGAGCAGTACTTC. Its protein product is CASSLTGRVYEQYF. The entire variable domain, with the rest obtained from reference TRBV5-4 and TRBJ2-7, is as follows: ETGVTQSPTHLIKTRGQQVTLRCSSQSGHNTVSWYQQALGQGPQFIFQYYREEENGRGNFPPRFSGLQFPNYSSELNVNALELDDSALYLCASSLTGRVYEQYFGPGTRLTVT.

The V call is TRBV29-1, the J call TRBJ2-2; 8 nucleotides line up with TRBD2. Germline assignment: CDR1 SQVTM and CDR2 ANQGSEA. The CDR3 covers 13 residues. Germline trimming cut 7 bases from V and 4 bases from J; bases unmatched to any gene: 5. The DNA for the CDR3 is TGCAGCGCTGGCAGCGGGAGCACCGGGGAGCTGTTTTTT. Translated: CSAGSGSTGELFF.

The V call is TRBV9, the J call TRBJ2-2; D unresolved. The CDR3 extends over 15 amino acids. V lost 4 bases, J lost 0 bases, and 10 bases lay in between. Germline V gene lookup returns CDR1 SGDLS and CDR2 YYNGEE. The CDR3 here is CASSSRPTNTGELFF. CDR3 DNA sequence: TGTGCCAGCAGCTCTAGACCCACGAACACCGGGGAGCTGTTTTTT.

This rearrangement joins TRBV30 to TRBJ2-1; D assignment may be TRBD1 or TRBD2 (6 bases each). From germline, CDR1 is GTSNPN and CDR2 SVGIG (reference sequence). The CDR3 is made up of 13 amino acids. V was clipped by 1 base and J by 8 bases, with 12 bases between them. CDR3 nucleotides: TGTGCCTGGAGTGGGGGGGCGTTAGATGAGCAGTTCTTC. This encodes CAWSGGALDEQFF.

The V and J genes are TRBV12-5 and TRBJ1-2; D is unclear. Germline CDR1 is LGHNT and CDR2 is FRNRAP. Trimming left V 0 bases short and J 6 bases short, with 23 bases between. This CDR3 is 18 amino acids long. CDR3 protein: CASGLVSPGSGQFHGYTF. The DNA of the CDR3 is TGTGCTAGTGGTTTGGTATCCCCGGGTTCGGGCCAGTTTCATGGCTACACCTTC.

The chain is built from TRBV5-1 and TRBJ2-3; tentative D call: TRBD2 (5 bases). Trimming pared 1 base from V and 4 bases from J, leaving 19 bases between. Germline CDR1 is SGHRS and CDR2 is YFSETQ. This CDR3 has 17 residues. Here the CDR3 reads CASSLSLGVGPADTQYF. The CDR3 DNA reads TGCGCCAGCAGCTTGTCGCTGGGAGTTGGGCCCGCAGATACGCAGTATTTT.

The chain couples TRBV27 to TRBJ2-7, with TRBD2 matching 9 bases. V was clipped by 5 bases and J by 5 bases; unmatched bases: 7. Germline V gives CDR1 MNHEY, CDR2 SMNVEV (reference sequence). The CDR3 runs 14 residues. In DNA, the CDR3 is TGTGCCAGCAGTGGGACTAGCAGTGGTAACGAGCAGTACTTC. Translation: CASSGTSSGNEQYF.

This chain connects TRBV19 to TRBJ2-7; 11 bases align to TRBD2. J was trimmed by 3 bases and V by 9 bases; bases with no gene match: 10. Germline-derived CDR1 and CDR2 are LNHDA and SQIVND (reference sequence). The CDR3 extends over 15 amino acids. The CDR3 nucleotides are TGTGCCAGCACGCCCGGGACTAGCGGAATCTACGAGCAGTACTTC. This encodes CASTPGTSGIYEQYF. The full variable domain, completed using reference TRBV19 and TRBJ2-7, is DGGITQSPKYLFRKEGQNVTLSCEQNLNHDAMYWYRQDPGQGLRLIYYSQIVNDFQKGDIAEGYSVSREKKESFPLTVTSAQKNPTAFYLCASTPGTSGIYEQYFGPGTRLTVT.